Listed here is a single T cell receptor beta chain. Time point: cycle 4 day 1 (C4D1), after 5 to 7 weeks of nivolumab. After autologous stem cell transplantation all patients relapsed, and prior brentuximab vedotin exposure differed between cohorts. The data were obtained in a study of PD-1 blockade in classical Hodgkin lymphoma. Clones were sequenced by immunoSEQ multiplex PCR, and TCRdb holds only the in-frame ones, with some missing. The top ten hold 15% to 20% of the sample, which has about 28,000 clones, roughly 78% seen once. The sequence was collected from a human donor with classical Hodgkin lymphoma. The input for sequencing was peripheral blood mononuclear cells (PBMCs), taken before the fourth cycle of nivolumab.

CDR3 amino acids: CASSKRTQMPDTQYF. Written as DNA, the CDR3 is TGTGCCAGCAGTAAAAGAACACAGATGCCAGATACGCAGTATTTT. V usage is TRBV6-1 and J usage is TRBJ2-3, with D hard to call. Trimming shortened V by 5 bases and J by 4 bases, and 16 bases separated the two germline ends. The germline gives CDR1 MNHNS, CDR2 SASEGT. The CDR3 has 15 residues.